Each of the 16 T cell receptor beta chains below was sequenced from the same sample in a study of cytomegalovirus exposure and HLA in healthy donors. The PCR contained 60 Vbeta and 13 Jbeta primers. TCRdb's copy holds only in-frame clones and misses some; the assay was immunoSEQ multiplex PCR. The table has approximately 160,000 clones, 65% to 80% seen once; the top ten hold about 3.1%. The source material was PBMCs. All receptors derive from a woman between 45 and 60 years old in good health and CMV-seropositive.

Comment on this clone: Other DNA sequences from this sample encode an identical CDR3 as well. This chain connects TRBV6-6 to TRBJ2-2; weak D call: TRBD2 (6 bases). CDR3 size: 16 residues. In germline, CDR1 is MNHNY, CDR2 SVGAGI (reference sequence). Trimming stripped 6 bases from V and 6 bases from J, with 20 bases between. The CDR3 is CASSPGKKKRAGELFF. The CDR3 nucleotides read TGTGCCAGCAGCCCCGGGAAAAAAAAGCGGGCCGGGGAGCTGTTTTTT.

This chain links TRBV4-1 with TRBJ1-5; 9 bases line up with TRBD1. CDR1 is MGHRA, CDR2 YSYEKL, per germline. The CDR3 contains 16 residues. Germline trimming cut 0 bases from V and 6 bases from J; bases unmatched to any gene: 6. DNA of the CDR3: TGCGCCAGCAGCCAAGACCCGGGACAGGGATTTCAGCCCCAGCATTTT. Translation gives CASSQDPGQGFQPQHF.

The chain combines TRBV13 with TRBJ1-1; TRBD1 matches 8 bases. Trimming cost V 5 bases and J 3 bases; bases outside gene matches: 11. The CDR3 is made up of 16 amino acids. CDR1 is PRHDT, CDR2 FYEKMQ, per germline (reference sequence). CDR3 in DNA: TGTGCCAGCAGCGCTGACAGGGGAGGGAGGCACACTGAAGCTTTCTTT. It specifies CASSADRGGRHTEAFF. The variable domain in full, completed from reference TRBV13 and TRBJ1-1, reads AAGVIQSPRHLIKEKRETATLKCYPIPRHDTVYWYQQGPGQDPQFLISFYEKMQSDKGSIPDRFSAQQFSDYHSELNMSSLELGDSALYFCASSADRGGRHTEAFFGQGTRLTVV.

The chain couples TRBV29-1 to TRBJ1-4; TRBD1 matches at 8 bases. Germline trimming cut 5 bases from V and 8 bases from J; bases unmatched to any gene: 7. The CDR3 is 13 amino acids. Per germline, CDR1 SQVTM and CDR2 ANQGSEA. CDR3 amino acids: CSVLGQGSEKLFF. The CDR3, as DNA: TGCAGCGTTCTTGGACAGGGCTCGGAAAAACTGTTTTTT.

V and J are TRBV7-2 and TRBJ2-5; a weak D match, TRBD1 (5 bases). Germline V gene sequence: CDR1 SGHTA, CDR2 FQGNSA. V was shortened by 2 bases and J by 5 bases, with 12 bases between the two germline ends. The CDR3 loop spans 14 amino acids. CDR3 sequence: CASSLNQGRETQYF. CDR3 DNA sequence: TGTGCCAGCAGCTTAAATCAGGGCCGGGAGACCCAGTACTTC.

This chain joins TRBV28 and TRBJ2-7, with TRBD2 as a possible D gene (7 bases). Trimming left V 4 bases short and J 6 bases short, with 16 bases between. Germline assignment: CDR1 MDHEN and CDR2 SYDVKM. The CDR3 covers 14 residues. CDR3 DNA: TGTGCCAGCAGTTCCCCCGGGGGGCCGCGCGAGCAGTACTTC. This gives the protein CASSSPGGPREQYF.

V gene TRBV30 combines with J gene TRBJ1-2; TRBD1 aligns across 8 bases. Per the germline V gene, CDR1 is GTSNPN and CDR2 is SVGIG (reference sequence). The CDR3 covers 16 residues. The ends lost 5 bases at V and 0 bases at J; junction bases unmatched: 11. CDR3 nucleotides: TGTGCCTGGGCCCTGGACAGGGTTTCCTCTAACTATGGCTACACCTTC. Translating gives CAWALDRVSSNYGYTF.

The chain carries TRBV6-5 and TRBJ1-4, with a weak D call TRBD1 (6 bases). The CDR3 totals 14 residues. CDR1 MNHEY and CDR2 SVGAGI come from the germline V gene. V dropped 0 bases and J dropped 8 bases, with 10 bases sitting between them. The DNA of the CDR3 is TGTGCCAGCAGTTACTCTGCCAGGGGAGAAAAACTGTTTTTT. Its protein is CASSYSARGEKLFF.

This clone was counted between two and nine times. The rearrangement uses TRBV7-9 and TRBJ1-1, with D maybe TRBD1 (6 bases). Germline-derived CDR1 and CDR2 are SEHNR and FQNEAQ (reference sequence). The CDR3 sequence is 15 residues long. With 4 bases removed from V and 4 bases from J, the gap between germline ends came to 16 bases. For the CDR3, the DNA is TGTGCCAGCAGCTCTAGAACTCGGGGGGCCACTGAAGCTTTCTTT. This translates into CASSSRTRGATEAFF.

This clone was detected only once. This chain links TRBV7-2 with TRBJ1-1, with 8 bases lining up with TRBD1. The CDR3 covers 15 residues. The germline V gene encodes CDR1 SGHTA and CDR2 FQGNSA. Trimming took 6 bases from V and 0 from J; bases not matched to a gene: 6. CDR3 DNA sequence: TGTGCCAGCAGGGTCATACAGGGGGTGAACACTGAAGCTTTCTTT. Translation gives CASRVIQGVNTEAFF.

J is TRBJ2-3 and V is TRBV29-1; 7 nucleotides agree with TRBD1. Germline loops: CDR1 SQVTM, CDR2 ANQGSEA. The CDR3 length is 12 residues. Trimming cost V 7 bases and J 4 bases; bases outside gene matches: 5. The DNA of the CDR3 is TGCAGCGAGTCGACAGGGCCAGATACGCAGTATTTT. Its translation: CSESTGPDTQYF.

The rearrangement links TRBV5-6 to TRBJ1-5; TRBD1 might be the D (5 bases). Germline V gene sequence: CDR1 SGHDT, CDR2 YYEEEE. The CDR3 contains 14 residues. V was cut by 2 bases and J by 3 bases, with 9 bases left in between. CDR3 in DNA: TGTGCCAGCAGCTTCAACAGGAACAATCAGCCCCAGCATTTT. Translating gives CASSFNRNNQPQHF.

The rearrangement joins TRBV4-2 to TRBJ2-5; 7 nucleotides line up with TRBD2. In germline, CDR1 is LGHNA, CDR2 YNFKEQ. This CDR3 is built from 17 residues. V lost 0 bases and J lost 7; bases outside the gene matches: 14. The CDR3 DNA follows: TGTGCCAGCAGCCAAGATACTGGCCAGCGCCCGGGGGGGACCCAGTACTTC. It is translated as CASSQDTGQRPGGTQYF.

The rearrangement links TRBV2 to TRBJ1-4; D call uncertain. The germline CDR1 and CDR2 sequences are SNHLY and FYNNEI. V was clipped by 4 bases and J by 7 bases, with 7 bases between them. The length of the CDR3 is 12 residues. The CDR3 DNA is TGTGCCAGCAGTGCCGAGGGTGAAAAACTGTTTTTT. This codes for CASSAEGEKLFF.

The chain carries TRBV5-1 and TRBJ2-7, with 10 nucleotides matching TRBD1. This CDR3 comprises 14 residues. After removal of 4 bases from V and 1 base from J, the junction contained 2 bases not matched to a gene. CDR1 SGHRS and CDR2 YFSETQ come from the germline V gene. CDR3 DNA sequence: TGCGCCAGCAGCCGGACAGGGGGTTCCTACGAGCAGTACTTC. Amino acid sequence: CASSRTGGSYEQYF. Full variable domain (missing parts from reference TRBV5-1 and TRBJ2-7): KAGVTQTPRYLIKTRGQQVTLSCSPISGHRSVSWYQQTPGQGLQFLFEYFSETQRNKGNFPGRFSGRQFSNSRSEMNVSTLELGDSALYLCASSRTGGSYEQYFGPGTRLTVT.

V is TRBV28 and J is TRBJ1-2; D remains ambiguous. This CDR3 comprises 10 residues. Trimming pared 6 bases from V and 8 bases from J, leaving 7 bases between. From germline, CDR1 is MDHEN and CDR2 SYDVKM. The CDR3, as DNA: TGTGCCAGCAGGGCCGGGGGCTACACCTTC. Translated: CASRAGGYTF.